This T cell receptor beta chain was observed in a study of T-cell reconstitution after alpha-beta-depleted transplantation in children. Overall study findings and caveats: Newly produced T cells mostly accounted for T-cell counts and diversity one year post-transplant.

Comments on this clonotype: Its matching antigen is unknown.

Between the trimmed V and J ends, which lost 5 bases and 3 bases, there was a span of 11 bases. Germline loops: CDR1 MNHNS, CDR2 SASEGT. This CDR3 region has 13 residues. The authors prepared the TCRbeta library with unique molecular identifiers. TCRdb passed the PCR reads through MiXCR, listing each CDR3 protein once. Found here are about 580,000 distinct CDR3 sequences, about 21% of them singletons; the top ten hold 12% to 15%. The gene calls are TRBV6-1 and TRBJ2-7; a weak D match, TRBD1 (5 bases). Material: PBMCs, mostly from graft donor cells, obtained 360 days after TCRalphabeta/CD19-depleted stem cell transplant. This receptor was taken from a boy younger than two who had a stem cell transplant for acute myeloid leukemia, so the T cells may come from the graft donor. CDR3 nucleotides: TGTGCCAGCAGTATCAGGGCCTTCTACGAGCAGTACTTC. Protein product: CASSIRAFYEQYF.